The clone carrying this TCR beta chain came up a few times. This entry belongs to a study of cytomegalovirus exposure and HLA in healthy donors. This CDR3 has 14 amino acids. Germline V lookup: CDR1 SGHNT, CDR2 YYREEE (reference sequence). Trimming pared 5 bases from V and 4 bases from J, leaving 16 bases between. The PCR ran on 60 Vbeta and 13 Jbeta primers. Generated by immunoSEQ multiplex PCR, the TCRdb table keeps only in-frame clones and is missing some. The top ten clones hold about 16% of a sample with approximately 76,000 clones, around 70% of them seen once. The rearrangement uses TRBV5-4 and TRBJ2-7; D may be TRBD2 (5 bases). The receptor was derived from a woman aged 40 to 55 in good health and CMV-seropositive. Material: PBMCs. In DNA form, the CDR3 reads TGTGCCAGCAGTGTCTTGGGAGTCCAATACGAGCAGTACTTC. Residues: CASSVLGVQYEQYF.